These 17 T cell receptor beta chains came from one sample sequenced in a study of cytomegalovirus exposure and HLA in healthy donors. 13 Jbeta primers and 60 Vbeta primers were used for the PCR. Using immunoSEQ multiplex PCR, the repertoire was profiled, and TCRdb retains in-frame clones only, with some absent. The sample holds tens of thousands of clones; approximately 63% are singletons and the top ten take around 6.3%. The specimen sequenced was PBMCs. Receptors originate from a woman in her 30s in good health and CMV-seronegative.

The gene calls are TRBV5-6 and TRBJ2-7; no clear D. Germline V CDR1 and CDR2: SGHDT, YYEEEE. The length of the CDR3 is 12 residues. Trimming removed 0 bases at V and 5 bases at J, with 6 bases between. The chain's CDR3 is CASSLVGHEQYF. The CDR3 nucleotides read TGTGCCAGCAGCTTGGTGGGCCACGAGCAGTACTTC.

The chain couples TRBV18 to TRBJ1-2, with 9 bases aligning to TRBD1. The V gene's germline CDR1 is KGHSH and CDR2 LQKENI. The CDR3 consists of 15 residues. The J segment lost 4 bases and the V segment lost 2 bases, leaving 5 bases of the junction unmatched. CDR3 in amino acids: CASSPGQGLGYGYTF. The DNA of the CDR3 is TGTGCCAGCTCACCAGGACAGGGGTTGGGCTATGGCTACACCTTC.

The rearrangement joins TRBV19 to TRBJ2-3; 13 positions agree with TRBD2. Per the germline V gene, CDR1 is LNHDA and CDR2 is SQIVND (reference sequence). The CDR3 totals 18 residues. The trim removed 5 bases at V and 6 bases at J, leaving 14 bases unmatched. This CDR3 reads CASSPRQRTSGRRDTQYF. The CDR3 DNA sequence: TGTGCCAGTAGTCCCCGACAGAGGACTAGCGGGAGAAGGGATACGCAGTATTTT.

This clone was recorded once. J is TRBJ1-5 and V is TRBV21-1; TRBD1 is the table's D call, not checked against the DNA. TRBV21-1 is recorded as a pseudogene. This CDR3 spans 16 amino acids. CDR3 in DNA: TGTGCCAGCAGCAAAGATGGGCCCGATAGCAATCAGCCCCAGCATTTT. Amino acid sequence: CASSKDGPDSNQPQHF.

The CDR3 here is CATREGPGGYTF. The CDR3 region has the DNA TGTGCCACAAGGGAGGGTCCGGGGGGCTACACCTTC. The V and J genes are TRBV30 and TRBJ1-2; D not resolved. Germline CDR1 reads GTSNPN; CDR2 reads SVGIG (reference sequence). The CDR3 is 12 amino acids. Trimming removed 8 bases from V and 8 bases from J, with 18 bases in between.

The CDR3 is CASSREGGRSNQPQHF. The CDR3 DNA is TGTGCCAGCAGCCGGGAGGGAGGAAGAAGCAATCAGCCCCAGCATTTT. The V gene is TRBV28, the J gene TRBJ1-5; D gene ambiguous. Germline values: CDR1 MDHEN, CDR2 SYDVKM. The ends were cut back, 6 bases at V and 1 base at J, with 16 bases in the middle. The CDR3 has 16 residues.

J is TRBJ2-3 and V is TRBV7-9; tentatively, D is TRBD2 (6 bases). The CDR3 sequence is 15 residues long. The germline CDR1 and CDR2 sequences are SEHNR and FQNEAQ (reference sequence). V was shortened by 0 bases and J by 2 bases, with 9 bases between the two germline ends. CDR3 sequence: CASSLASGITDTQYF. The CDR3 DNA follows: TGTGCCAGCAGCTTAGCTAGCGGAATCACAGATACGCAGTATTTT.

The V call is TRBV5-1, the J call TRBJ2-7; TRBD1 might be the D (5 bases). V lost 4 bases to trimming and J lost 1 base, with 6 bases between them. Germline CDR1 reads SGHRS; CDR2 reads YFSETQ. The CDR3 spans 12 residues. The CDR3 loop reads CASSQGSYEQYF. The CDR3 coding sequence is TGCGCCAGCAGCCAGGGTTCCTACGAGCAGTACTTC.

The chain links TRBV4-2 to TRBJ2-5; D gene unclear. This CDR3 has 15 amino acids. The germline V gene has CDR1 LGHNA and CDR2 YNFKEQ. V dropped 4 bases and J dropped 1 base, with 13 bases sitting between them. DNA of the CDR3: TGTGCCAGCAGCCCAATACGTCAGTCCCAAGAGACCCAGTACTTC. Translating it yields CASSPIRQSQETQYF.

V gene TRBV11-2 combines with J gene TRBJ2-7; TRBD1 might be the D (6 bases). V shed 4 bases and J shed 0 bases, with 16 bases lying between them. CDR3 length equals 16 residues. Germline V gene sequence: CDR1 SGHAT, CDR2 FQNNGV. The CDR3 DNA follows: TGTGCCAGCAGCTCTGCCCGCCGGGACAACTCCTACGAGCAGTACTTC. This encodes CASSSARRDNSYEQYF.

This clone was picked up one time. The genes are TRBV4-1 and TRBJ1-3; 9 bases line up with TRBD1. Germline CDR1 MGHRA, CDR2 YSYEKL. The CDR3 covers 17 residues. V trimming: 0 bases; J trimming: 0 bases; junction bases outside the gene matches: 3. The CDR3: CASSQELTGGSGNTIYF. In DNA, the CDR3 is TGCGCCAGCAGCCAAGAATTGACAGGGGGCTCTGGAAACACCATATATTTT.

The chain uses TRBV7-9 and TRBJ1-1; weak D call: TRBD1 (5 bases). V lost 1 base to trimming and J lost 1 base, with 16 bases between them. Germline values: CDR1 SEHNR, CDR2 FQNEAQ (reference sequence). The CDR3 loop spans 17 amino acids. The CDR3 loop reads CASSLEVMIGQNTEAFF. CDR3 bases: TGTGCCAGCAGCTTAGAAGTGATGATTGGACAGAACACTGAAGCTTTCTTT.

The gene calls are TRBV2 and TRBJ1-4; no clear D. Germline V gene sequence: CDR1 SNHLY, CDR2 FYNNEI. The CDR3 length is 17 residues. The V end was cut by 2 bases, the J end by 1 base, with 14 bases between. CDR3 DNA: TGTGCCAGCAGTGAAACGGGATTTAGTATAACTAATGAAAAACTGTTTTTT. Translating it yields CASSETGFSITNEKLFF.

This clone was counted between two and nine times. The rearrangement uses TRBV11-1 and TRBJ2-1, with 11 nucleotides matching TRBD2. The length of the CDR3 is 15 residues. V was clipped by 5 bases and J by 7 bases; unmatched bases: 7. CDR1 and CDR2 (germline): SGHAT, FQDESV (reference sequence). The CDR3 nucleotides read TGTGCCAGCAGCCGTAGCGGGGGGGCGCAAAATGAGCAGTTCTTC. This translates into CASSRSGGAQNEQFF. Full variable domain (outside the CDR3, taken from reference TRBV11-1 and TRBJ2-1): EAEVAQSPRYKITEKSQAVAFWCDPISGHATLYWYRQILGQGPELLVQFQDESVVDDSQLPKDRFSAERLKGVDSTLKIQPAELGDSAMYLCASSRSGGAQNEQFFGPGTRLTVL.

The chain carries TRBV5-1 and TRBJ1-4, with no clear D. The V end lost 2 bases, the J end lost 8 bases, and 16 bases lay between the germline ends. Germline assignment: CDR1 SGHRS and CDR2 YFSETQ. The CDR3 runs 15 residues. The chain's CDR3 is CASSLFTRSGEKLFF. CDR3 in DNA: TGCGCCAGCAGCTTATTTACCAGGTCGGGGGAAAAACTGTTTTTT.

The chain is built from TRBV11-3 and TRBJ2-1; 11 positions match TRBD1. V lost 3 bases and J lost 7; bases outside the gene matches: 5. CDR3 size: 15 residues. Germline V gene sequence: CDR1 SGHNT, CDR2 YENEEA. CDR3 sequence reads: CASSLPGTGGNEQFF. CDR3 in DNA: TGTGCCAGCAGCTTGCCCGGGACAGGGGGGAATGAGCAGTTCTTC. The full variable domain, with the rest looked up from reference TRBV11-3 and TRBJ2-1, is EAGVVQSPRYKIIEKKQPVAFWCNPISGHNTLYWYLQNLGQGPELLIRYENEEAVDDSQLPKDRFSAERLKGVDSTLKIQPAELGDSAVYLCASSLPGTGGNEQFFGPGTRLTVL.

The chain couples TRBV15 to TRBJ1-1, with a weak D call TRBD1 (6 bases). Looked up from germline, CDR1 is LNHNV and CDR2 is YYDKDF (reference sequence). The CDR3 sequence is 14 residues long. Trimming removed 3 bases from V and 6 bases from J, with 14 bases in between. CDR3 in amino acids: CATSSSIRGSEAFF. The CDR3 nucleotides are TGTGCCACCAGCAGCTCAATCAGGGGTTCTGAAGCTTTCTTT.